This is a list of T cell receptor beta chains from one sample in a study of radiotherapy plus CTLA-4 blockade in lung cancer. TCRdb's table, derived via immunoSEQ multiplex PCR, lists solely in-frame clones and lacks some. The sample has 40,000 to 45,000 clones, approximately 67% seen once. This specimen consisted of peripheral blood, obtained from a patient treated with radiotherapy plus ipilimumab. The receptors were sampled from a human donor with non-small cell lung cancer who had a partial response to radiotherapy plus ipilimumab. The CDR3 runs from the conserved cysteine through the conserved F or W. Fields, in order: D gene, clone size, J gene, V gene, CDR3 DNA, CDR3 protein. A D gene is named only where the DNA matches it firmly. Rows give clone size only sometimes, using once, few, many, or a class for an expanded clone.

>TRBD1|-|TRBJ1-5|TRBV5-4
TGTGCCAGCAGCCCCGGGACAGGGGGCAATCAGCCCCAGCATTTT
CASSPGTGGNQPQHF
>-|-|TRBJ1-6|TRBV14
TGTGCCAGCAGCTCTCGGACAATTAATAATTCACCCCTCCACTTT
CASSSRTINNSPLHF
>TRBD2|-|TRBJ2-7|TRBV12-5
TGTGCTACCGGGGGGCCCGGTAGTAGCGGGGGGGTCCGGTCTTACGAGCAGTACTTC
CATGGPGSSGGVRSYEQYF
>TRBD2|-|TRBJ2-7|TRBV11-2
TGTGCCAGCAGCTTAGATCAGGGAGGGGAGCAGTACTTC
CASSLDQGGEQYF
>-|few|TRBJ1-2|TRBV7-9
TGTGCCAGCAGCTTGGGCGGCAAGGGGCTCGCTGGCTACACCTTC
CASSLGGKGLAGYTF
>-|-|TRBJ1-1|TRBV5-1
TGCGCCAGCAGCTTTGGGGTGGGAGGGAACACTGAAGCTTTCTTT
CASSFGVGGNTEAFF
>TRBD1|-|TRBJ1-1|TRBV7-2
TGTGCCAGCAGCTTCACAGGGGTAGGGACTGAAGCTTTCTTT
CASSFTGVGTEAFF
>-|-|TRBJ1-4|TRBV9
TGTGCCAGCAGCGCCGCCGGACGAAGCGGGGGTGAAAAACTGTTTTTT
CASSAAGRSGGEKLFF
>-|-|TRBJ2-3|TRBV7-8
TGTGCCGATGCGCCAGGAAGACGCACAGATACGCAGTATTTT
CADAPGRRTDTQYF
>TRBD1|-|TRBJ2-3|TRBV6-1
TGTGCCAGCAGCACCCGGGACAGGGAGGACGCTACGCAGTATTTT
CASSTRDREDATQYF
>-|once|TRBJ1-2|TRBV10-3
TGTGCCACCAGCGAAACCGGGAGGGATGGCTACACCTTC
CATSETGRDGYTF
>TRBD1|once|TRBJ2-2|TRBV7-3
TGTGCCAGCAGCTTAACTGGACAGGGGGCCACCGGGGAGCTGTTTTTT
CASSLTGQGATGELFF
>TRBD2|once|TRBJ2-3|TRBV11-2
TGTGCCAGCAGCCCCAGGGCGAGCGGGGGGGATGATACGCAGTATTTT
CASSPRASGGDDTQYF
>-|few|TRBJ2-5|TRBV13
TGTGCCAGCAGCTTACGGACTCCTGCGGCGGAGACCCAGTACTTC
CASSLRTPAAETQYF
>-|-|TRBJ1-1|TRBV7-2
TGTGCCAGCAGCACCAGGGCCCTGCCTTTGAGCACTGAAGCTTTCTTT
CASSTRALPLSTEAFF
>TRBD1|-|TRBJ1-2|TRBV6-5
TGTGCCAGCAGACCCGGGACAGCTTATGGCTACACCTTC
CASRPGTAYGYTF
>-|-|TRBJ2-1|TRBV2
TGTGCCAGCACCCGAGCCGGGACAAAGGGCAATGAGCAGTTCTTC
CASTRAGTKGNEQFF
>-|-|TRBJ1-1|TRBV7-8
TGTGCCAGCAGCTTAGGGACAGTCGGGGAAGCTTTCTTT
CASSLGTVGEAFF
>-|-|TRBJ1-2|TRBV27
TGTGCCAGCAGGGACACCGGGTTCTTGAGCGGCTACACCTTC
CASRDTGFLSGYTF
>TRBD1|-|TRBJ1-1|TRBV5-6
TGTGCCAGCAGCTTGGTACTCCACCAGGGGGACACTGAAGCTTTCTTT
CASSLVLHQGDTEAFF
>-|-|TRBJ2-3|TRBV7-2
TGTGCCAGCAGCTTCGGGGGGCCCTTGGCAGATACGCAGTATTTT
CASSFGGPLADTQYF
>-|-|TRBJ2-7|TRBV25-1
TGTGCCAGCAGCCTTCGGGACGAGCAGTACTTC
CASSLRDEQYF
>-|-|TRBJ2-7|TRBV5-6
TGTGCCAGCAGCTTGTATGCGGGGGCAGTCAACGAGCAGTATTTC
CASSLYAGAVNEQYF
>-|-|TRBJ1-2|TRBV1
TGCACCAGCAGAAAACTAGTTGTGCGAAAGACCTATGGCTACACCTTC
CTSRKLVVRKTYGYTF